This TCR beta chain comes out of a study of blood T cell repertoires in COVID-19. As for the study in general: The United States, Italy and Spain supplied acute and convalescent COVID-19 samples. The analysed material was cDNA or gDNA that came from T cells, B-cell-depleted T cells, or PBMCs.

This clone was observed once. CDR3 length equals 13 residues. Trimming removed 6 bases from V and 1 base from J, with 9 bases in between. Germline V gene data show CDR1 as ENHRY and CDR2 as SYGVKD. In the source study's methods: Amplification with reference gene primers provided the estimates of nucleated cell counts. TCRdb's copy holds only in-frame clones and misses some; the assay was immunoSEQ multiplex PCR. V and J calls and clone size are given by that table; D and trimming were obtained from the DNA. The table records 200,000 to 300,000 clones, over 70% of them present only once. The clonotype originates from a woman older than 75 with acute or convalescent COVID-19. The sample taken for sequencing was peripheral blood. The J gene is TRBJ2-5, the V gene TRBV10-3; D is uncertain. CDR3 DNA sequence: TGTGCCATCAGACAAGTAATCCAAGAGACCCAGTACTTC. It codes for CAIRQVIQETQYF.